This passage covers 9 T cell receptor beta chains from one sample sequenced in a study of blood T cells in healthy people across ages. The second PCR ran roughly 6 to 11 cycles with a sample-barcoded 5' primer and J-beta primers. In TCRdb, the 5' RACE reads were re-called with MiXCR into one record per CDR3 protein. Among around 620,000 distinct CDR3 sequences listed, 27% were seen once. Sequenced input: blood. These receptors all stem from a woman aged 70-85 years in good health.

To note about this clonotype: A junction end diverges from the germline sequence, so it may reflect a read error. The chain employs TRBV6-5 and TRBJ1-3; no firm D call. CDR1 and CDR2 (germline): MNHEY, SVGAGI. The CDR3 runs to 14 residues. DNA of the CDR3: TGTGCCTGCAGTTACGGCAGCTCTGGAAACACCATATATTTT. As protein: CACSYGSSGNTIYF.

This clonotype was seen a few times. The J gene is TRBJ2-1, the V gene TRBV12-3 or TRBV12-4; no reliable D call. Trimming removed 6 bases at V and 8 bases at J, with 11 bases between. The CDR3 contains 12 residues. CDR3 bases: TGTGCCAGCAGCCTTGGGTGGGATGAGCAGTTCTTC. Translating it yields CASSLGWDEQFF.

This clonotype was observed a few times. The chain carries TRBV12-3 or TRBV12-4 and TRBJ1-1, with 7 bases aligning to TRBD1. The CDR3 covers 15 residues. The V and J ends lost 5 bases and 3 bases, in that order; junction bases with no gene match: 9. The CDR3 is CASSPSFRGDTEAFF. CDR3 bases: TGTGCCAGCAGTCCCTCGTTCAGGGGGGACACTGAAGCTTTCTTT.

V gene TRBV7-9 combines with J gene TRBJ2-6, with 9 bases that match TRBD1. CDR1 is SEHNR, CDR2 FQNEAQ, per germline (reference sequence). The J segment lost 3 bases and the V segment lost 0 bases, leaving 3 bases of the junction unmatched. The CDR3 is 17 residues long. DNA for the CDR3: TGTGCCAGCAGCTTAGCGGGACAGGGATATGGGGCCAACGTCCTGACTTTC. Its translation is CASSLAGQGYGANVLTF.

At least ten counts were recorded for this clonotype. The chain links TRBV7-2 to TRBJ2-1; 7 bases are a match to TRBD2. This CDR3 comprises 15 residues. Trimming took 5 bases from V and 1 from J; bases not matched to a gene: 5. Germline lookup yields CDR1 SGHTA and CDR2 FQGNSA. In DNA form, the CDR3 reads TGTGCCAGCAGCCCGCAGCGGGGTTCCTACAATGAGCAGTTCTTC. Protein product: CASSPQRGSYNEQFF.

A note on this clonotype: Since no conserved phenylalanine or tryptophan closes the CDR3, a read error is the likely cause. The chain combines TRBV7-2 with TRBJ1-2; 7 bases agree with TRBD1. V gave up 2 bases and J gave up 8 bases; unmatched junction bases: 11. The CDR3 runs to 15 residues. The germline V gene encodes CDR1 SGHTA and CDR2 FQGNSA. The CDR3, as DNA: TGTGCCAGCAGCTTAACGCCCCTGATAGGGGGCGGCTACACCCTC. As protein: CASSLTPLIGGGYTL.

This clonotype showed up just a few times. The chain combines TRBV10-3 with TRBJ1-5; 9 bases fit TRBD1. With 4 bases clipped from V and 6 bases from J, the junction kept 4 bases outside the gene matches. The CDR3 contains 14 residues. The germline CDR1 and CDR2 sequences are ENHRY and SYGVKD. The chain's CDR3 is CAISGDREVQPQHF. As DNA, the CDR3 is TGTGCCATCAGTGGGGACAGGGAGGTTCAGCCCCAGCATTTT.

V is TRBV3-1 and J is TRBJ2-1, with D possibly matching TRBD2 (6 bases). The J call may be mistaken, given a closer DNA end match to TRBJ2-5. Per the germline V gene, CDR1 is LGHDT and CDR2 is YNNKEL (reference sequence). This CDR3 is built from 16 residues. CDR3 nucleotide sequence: TGTGCCAGCAGCCAAGGTCCGCCCGGACTACAAGAGACCCAGTACTTC. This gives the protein CASSQGPPGLQETQYF.

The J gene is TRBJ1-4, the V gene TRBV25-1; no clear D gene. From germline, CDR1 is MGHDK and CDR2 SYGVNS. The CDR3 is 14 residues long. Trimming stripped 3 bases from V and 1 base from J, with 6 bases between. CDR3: CASSDPVTNEKLFF. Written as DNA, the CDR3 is TGTGCCAGCAGTGACCCTGTAACTAATGAAAAACTGTTTTTT.